These 20 T cell receptor beta chains came from one sample sequenced in a study of T-cell memory formation after mild COVID-19 (dated by TCRdb to the early 2020s). The library came from 5' RACE. Sequencing relied on an Illumina NovaSeq 6000. TCRdb itself trimmed the public reads at Q25 with fastp, ran MiXCR and retained productive beta chains. Entries that share a CDR3 protein sequence are merged under the most common genes and DNA. The sample profile shows fewer than 700,000 distinct CDR3 sequences; approximately 18% of them were found once. Around 12% of the sample goes to the ten largest clones. Sequenced sample: PBMCs or a T cell subset sorted from them (not recorded which). Source of these receptors: an adult woman who had mild COVID-19 (a few samples of this study predate the infection). The sample titles of this study are shuffled in the database, so cell type and time point are left out; the donor was told from shared clones.

There are a few counts of this clonotype. The chain joins TRBV15 to TRBJ2-2; the D is unclear. The germline CDR1 and CDR2 sequences are LNHNV and YYDKDF (reference sequence). The V end was cut by 0 bases, the J end by 2 bases, with 4 bases between. The length of the CDR3 is 14 residues. The chain's CDR3 is CATSRERNTGELFF. The DNA for the CDR3 is TGTGCCACCAGCAGAGAGAGAAACACCGGGGAGCTGTTTTTT. The full variable domain, in which reference TRBV15 and TRBJ2-2 provide the parts outside the CDR3, is DAMVIQNPRYQVTQFGKPVTLSCSQTLNHNVMYWYQQKSSQAPKLLFHYYDKDFNNEADTPDNFQSRRPNTSFCFLDIRSPGLGDTAMYLCATSRERNTGELFFGEGSRLTVL.

This clonotype was counted only a few times. The chain links TRBV4-3 to TRBJ2-1; no clear D gene. CDR3 size: 13 residues. CDR1 LGHNA and CDR2 YSLEER come from the germline V gene. V lost 4 bases to trimming and J lost 9 bases, with 13 bases between them. CDR3 nucleotides: TGCGCCAGCAGCCCTACGGCCTGGAGTGAGCAGTTCTTC. Translated: CASSPTAWSEQFF.

This clonotype was found a few times. This chain links TRBV9 with TRBJ1-4, with 7 bases that match TRBD1. The CDR3 runs 16 residues. Trimming removed 3 bases from V and 6 bases from J; junction bases left unmatched: 11. Germline CDR1 is SGDLS and CDR2 is YYNGEE. Written as DNA, the CDR3 is TGTGCCAGCAGCGCAGGGGGGGACCTCATAGATGAAAAACTGTTTTTT. Protein sequence: CASSAGGDLIDEKLFF.

The CDR3 nucleotides read TGCAGTGCTAGCGGGAACTCCTACAATGAGCAGTTCTTC. Translating it yields CSASGNSYNEQFF. The chain is built from TRBV20-1 and TRBJ2-1; maybe TRBD2 (5 bases). Trimming took off 3 bases at V and 0 bases at J, with 6 bases between the two ends. Germline assignment: CDR1 DFQATT and CDR2 SNEGSKA (reference sequence). The CDR3 runs to 13 residues.

The rearrangement links TRBV18 to TRBJ1-5, with unresolved D. This CDR3 comprises 13 residues. Per germline, CDR1 KGHSH and CDR2 LQKENI. V was pared by 2 bases and J by 5 bases, with 7 bases between. CDR3 region: CASSPSRDQPQHF. DNA for the CDR3: TGTGCCAGCTCACCAAGTAGGGATCAGCCCCAGCATTTT.

The rearrangement uses TRBV7-3 and TRBJ2-3; 7 nucleotides agree with TRBD2. The V gene end was trimmed by 5 bases and the J gene end by 5 bases; junction bases not matched to a gene: 10. This CDR3 is built from 15 residues. Germline-derived CDR1 and CDR2 are SGHTA and FQGTGA. The CDR3 sequence is CASSLLAGDGDTQYF. The CDR3 DNA is TGTGCCAGCAGCCTCCTGGCGGGAGACGGAGATACGCAGTATTTT.

This clonotype has ten or more counts. The chain carries TRBV29-1 and TRBJ2-5; D is perhaps TRBD2 (5 bases). The CDR3 loop spans 14 amino acids. Germline CDR1 is SQVTM and CDR2 is ANQGSEA. The V and J ends lost 1 base and 1 base respectively, with 10 bases between them. The CDR3 region is CSVEVAGLQETQYF. Written as DNA, the CDR3 is TGCAGCGTTGAAGTTGCAGGACTCCAAGAGACCCAGTACTTC.

This clonotype was observed a few times. This chain links TRBV3-1 with TRBJ2-7, with TRBD2 as a possible D gene (5 bases). Germline loops: CDR1 LGHDT, CDR2 YNNKEL (reference sequence). V gave up 4 bases and J gave up 0 bases, with 13 bases separating them. CDR3 length: 15 amino acids. DNA of the CDR3: TGTGCCAGCAGCCTTCACACGGACTTCTCCTACGAGCAGTACTTC. Amino acid sequence: CASSLHTDFSYEQYF.

The genes are TRBV6-5 and TRBJ1-2, with D possibly being TRBD1 (5 bases). The CDR3 contains 12 residues. Deletions cut 6 bases from V and 8 bases from J, with 13 bases between. The V gene's germline CDR1 is MNHEY and CDR2 SVGAGI. CDR3 sequence reads: CASRGTTGGYTF. As DNA, the CDR3 is TGTGCCAGCAGAGGGACCACTGGCGGCTACACCTTC.

In this sample, this clonotype turned up a few times. V and J are TRBV5-1 and TRBJ1-2; TRBD1 agrees at 7 bases. V was pared by 4 bases and J by 0 bases, with 6 bases of the junction left unmatched. Germline CDR1 and CDR2: SGHRS and YFSETQ. The CDR3 has 15 residues. The CDR3 DNA reads TGCGCCAGCAGCCAGGGACAGAAGACTAACTATGGCTACACCTTC. Its translation is CASSQGQKTNYGYTF. The full variable domain, completed using reference TRBV5-1 and TRBJ1-2, is KAGVTQTPRYLIKTRGQQVTLSCSPISGHRSVSWYQQTPGQGLQFLFEYFSETQRNKGNFPGRFSGRQFSNSRSEMNVSTLELGDSALYLCASSQGQKTNYGYTFGSGTRLTVV.

The chain is built from TRBV9 and TRBJ2-1; 9 bases fit TRBD2. The CDR3 loop spans 15 amino acids. Germline V lookup: CDR1 SGDLS, CDR2 YYNGEE. Unmatched junction bases numbered 6, after V lost 0 bases and J lost 8 bases. In DNA form, the CDR3 reads TGTGCCAGCAGCGTAGAGGCGGGAGGGCATCATGAGCAGTTCTTC. Translating gives CASSVEAGGHHEQFF. Using reference TRBV9 and TRBJ2-1 for the parts outside the CDR3, the full variable domain is DSGVTQTPKHLITATGQRVTLRCSPRSGDLSVYWYQQSLDQGLQFLIQYYNGEERAKGNILERFSAQQFPDLHSELNLSSLELGDSALYFCASSVEAGGHHEQFFGPGTRLTVL.

The gene calls are TRBV5-1 and TRBJ2-5, with 7 bases aligning to TRBD1. Germline V CDR1 and CDR2: SGHRS, YFSETQ. The CDR3 covers 15 residues. The V segment lost 4 bases and the J segment 4 bases; nucleotides outside the gene matches: 10. DNA for the CDR3: TGCGCCAGCAGCCCCACCCCGGGACAGAGAGAGACCCAGTACTTC. Its translation is CASSPTPGQRETQYF.

This clonotype came up a few times. The gene calls are TRBV6-5 and TRBJ2-1; 7 bases are shared with TRBD1. CDR3 size: 13 residues. The germline CDR1 and CDR2 sequences are MNHEY and SVGAGI. V lost 10 bases, J lost 10 bases, and 13 bases stayed unmatched. DNA of the CDR3: TGTGCCACCGCTACAGGGGATGGGCCCGAGCAGTTCTTC. It specifies CATATGDGPEQFF.

This clonotype has a single count. This rearrangement joins TRBV6-5 to TRBJ2-5; TRBD2 is a possible D gene (5 bases). From germline, CDR1 is MNHEY and CDR2 SVGAGI. Trimming cost V 8 bases and J 4 bases, with 11 bases left between them. The CDR3 is made up of 12 amino acids. As DNA, the CDR3 is TGTGCCAGCGGAGGTGTTGGAGAGACCCAGTACTTC. It is translated as CASGGVGETQYF.

The CDR3 region has the DNA TGCGCCAGCAGCCCATTTCTCACAGATACGCAGTATTTT. Translated: CASSPFLTDTQYF. This chain uses TRBV5-1 with TRBJ2-3; unclear D gene. V dropped 4 bases and J dropped 2 bases, with 8 bases sitting between them. Per germline, CDR1 SGHRS and CDR2 YFSETQ. The CDR3 sequence is 13 residues long. Drawing the rest from reference TRBV5-1 and TRBJ2-3, the complete variable domain is KAGVTQTPRYLIKTRGQQVTLSCSPISGHRSVSWYQQTPGQGLQFLFEYFSETQRNKGNFPGRFSGRQFSNSRSEMNVSTLELGDSALYLCASSPFLTDTQYFGPGTRLTVL.

This clonotype showed up just a few times. V is TRBV7-9 and J is TRBJ1-3; TRBD1 might be the D (6 bases). Germline CDR1 reads SEHNR; CDR2 reads FQNEAQ (reference sequence). Trimming cost V 0 bases and J 0 bases, with 12 bases left between them. This CDR3 region has 17 residues. CDR3 in amino acids: CASSLATGTTSGNTIYF. The CDR3 DNA reads TGTGCCAGCAGCTTAGCCACCGGGACAACCTCTGGAAACACCATATATTTT.

This clonotype has a handful of counts. DNA for the CDR3: TGTGCCAGCAGCTTAGATGGGTGGGGTGGACGGAATGAGCAGTTCTTC. It translates to CASSLDGWGGRNEQFF. This chain joins TRBV11-3 and TRBJ2-1; D unresolved. V lost 0 bases, J lost 7 bases, and 16 bases lay in between. This CDR3 is built from 16 residues. CDR1 and CDR2 (germline): SGHNT, YENEEA.

This clonotype has just a few counts. The V call is TRBV6-5, the J call TRBJ2-7, with D possibly matching TRBD2 (6 bases). Germline CDR1 reads MNHEY; CDR2 reads SVGAGI. This CDR3 region has 13 residues. V lost 8 bases to trimming and J lost 1 base, with 12 bases between them. The CDR3 protein is CASRDSLSYEQYF. The CDR3 region has the DNA TGTGCCAGCCGGGACTCCCTATCCTACGAGCAGTACTTC.

The CDR3 nucleotides read TGTGCCAGCAGTCTCAGGACAGGGAATTTACACGAGCAGTACTTC. Encoded protein: CASSLRTGNLHEQYF. The rearrangement links TRBV27 to TRBJ2-7, with 8 bases lining up with TRBD1. Germline trimming cut 5 bases from V and 5 bases from J; bases unmatched to any gene: 11. This CDR3 comprises 15 residues. The germline CDR1 and CDR2 sequences are MNHEY and SMNVEV (reference sequence).

The rearrangement uses TRBV5-6 and TRBJ2-2; 12 positions match TRBD2. The length of the CDR3 is 17 residues. Looked up from germline, CDR1 is SGHDT and CDR2 is YYEEEE. V shed 5 bases, J shed 1 base, and the junction held 6 bases outside the gene matches. CDR3 loop: CASRKLLAGGNTGELFF. The CDR3 region has the DNA TGTGCCAGCAGGAAACTACTAGCGGGGGGGAACACCGGGGAGCTGTTTTTT.